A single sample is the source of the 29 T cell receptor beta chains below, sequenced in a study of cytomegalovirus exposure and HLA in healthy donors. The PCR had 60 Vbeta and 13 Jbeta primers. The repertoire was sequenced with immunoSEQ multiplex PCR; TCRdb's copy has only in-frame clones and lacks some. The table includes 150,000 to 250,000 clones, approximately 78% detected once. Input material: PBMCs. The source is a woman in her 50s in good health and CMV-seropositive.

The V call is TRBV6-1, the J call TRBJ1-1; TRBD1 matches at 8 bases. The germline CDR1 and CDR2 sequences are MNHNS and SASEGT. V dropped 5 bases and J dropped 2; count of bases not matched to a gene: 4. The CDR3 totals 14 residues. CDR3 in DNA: TGTGCCAGCAGTTATACAGGGGGAAACACTGAAGCTTTCTTT. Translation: CASSYTGGNTEAFF.

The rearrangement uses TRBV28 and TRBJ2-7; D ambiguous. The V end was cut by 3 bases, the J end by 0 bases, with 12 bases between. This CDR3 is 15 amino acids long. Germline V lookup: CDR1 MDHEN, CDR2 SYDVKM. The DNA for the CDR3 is TGTGCCAGCAGTTTTGCAGGTACTTACTCCTACGAGCAGTACTTC. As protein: CASSFAGTYSYEQYF.

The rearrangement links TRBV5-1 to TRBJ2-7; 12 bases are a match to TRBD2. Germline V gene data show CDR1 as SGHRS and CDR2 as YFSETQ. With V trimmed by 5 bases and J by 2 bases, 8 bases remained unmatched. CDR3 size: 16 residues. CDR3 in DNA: TGCGCCAGCAGTCGACTAGCGGGAGTTGGAACCTACGAGCAGTACTTC. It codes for CASSRLAGVGTYEQYF.

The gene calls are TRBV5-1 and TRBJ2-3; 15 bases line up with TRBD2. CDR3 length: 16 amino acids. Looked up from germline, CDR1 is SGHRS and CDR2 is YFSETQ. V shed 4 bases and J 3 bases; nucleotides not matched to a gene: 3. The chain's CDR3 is CASSTGLAGGTDTQYF. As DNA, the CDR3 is TGCGCCAGCAGCACCGGACTAGCGGGAGGGACAGATACGCAGTATTTT.

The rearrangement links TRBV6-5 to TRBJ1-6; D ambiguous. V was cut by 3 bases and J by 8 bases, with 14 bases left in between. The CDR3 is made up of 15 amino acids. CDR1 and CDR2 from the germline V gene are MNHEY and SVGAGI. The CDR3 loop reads CASSYLGGMDSPLHF. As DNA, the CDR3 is TGTGCCAGCAGTTATTTGGGAGGGATGGATTCACCCCTCCACTTT.

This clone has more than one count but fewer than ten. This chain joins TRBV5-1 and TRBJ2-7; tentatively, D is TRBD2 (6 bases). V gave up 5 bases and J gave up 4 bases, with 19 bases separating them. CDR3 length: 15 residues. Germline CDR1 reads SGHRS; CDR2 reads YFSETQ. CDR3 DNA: TGCGCCAGCAGAACCCGGGGTAGCGGAAATTACGAGCAGTACTTC. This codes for CASRTRGSGNYEQYF.

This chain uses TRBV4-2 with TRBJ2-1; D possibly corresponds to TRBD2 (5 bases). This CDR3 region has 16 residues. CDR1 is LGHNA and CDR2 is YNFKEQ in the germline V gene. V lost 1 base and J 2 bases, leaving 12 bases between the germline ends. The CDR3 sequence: CASSQVGLSTYNEQFF. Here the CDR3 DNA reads TGTGCCAGCAGCCAAGTCGGACTTAGCACCTACAATGAGCAGTTCTTC.

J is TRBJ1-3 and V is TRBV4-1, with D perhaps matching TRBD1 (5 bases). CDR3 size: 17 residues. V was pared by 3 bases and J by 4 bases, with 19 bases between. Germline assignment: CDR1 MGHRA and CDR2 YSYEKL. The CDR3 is CASSQTDARASGNTIYF. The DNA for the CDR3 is TGCGCCAGCAGCCAGACAGATGCCAGGGCTTCCGGAAACACCATATATTTT.

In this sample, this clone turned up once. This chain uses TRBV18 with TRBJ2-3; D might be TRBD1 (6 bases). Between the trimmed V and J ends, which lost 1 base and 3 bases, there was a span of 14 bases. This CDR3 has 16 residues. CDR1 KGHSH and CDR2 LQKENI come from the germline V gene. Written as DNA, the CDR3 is TGTGCCAGCTCACCACTGTCGGGACACCCGACAGATACGCAGTATTTT. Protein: CASSPLSGHPTDTQYF.

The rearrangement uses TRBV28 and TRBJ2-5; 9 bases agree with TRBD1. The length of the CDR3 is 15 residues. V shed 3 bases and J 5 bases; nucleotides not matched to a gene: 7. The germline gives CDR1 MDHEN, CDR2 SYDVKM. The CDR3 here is CASSLGGQGLETQYF. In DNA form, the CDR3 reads TGTGCCAGCAGTTTGGGGGGACAGGGTTTGGAGACCCAGTACTTC.

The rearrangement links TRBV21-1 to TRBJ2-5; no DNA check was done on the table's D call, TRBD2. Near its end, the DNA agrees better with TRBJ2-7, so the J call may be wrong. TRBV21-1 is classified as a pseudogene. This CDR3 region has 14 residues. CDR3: CASIKGGVAGEQYF. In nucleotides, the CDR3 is TGTGCCAGCATCAAGGGGGGGGTCGCCGGCGAGCAGTACTTC.

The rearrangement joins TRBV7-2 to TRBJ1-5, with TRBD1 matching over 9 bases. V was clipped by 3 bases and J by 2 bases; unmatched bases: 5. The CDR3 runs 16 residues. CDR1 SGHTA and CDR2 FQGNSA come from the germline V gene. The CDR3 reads CASSFGTGRGNQPQHF. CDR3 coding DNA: TGTGCCAGCAGCTTTGGGACAGGGCGGGGCAATCAGCCCCAGCATTTT.

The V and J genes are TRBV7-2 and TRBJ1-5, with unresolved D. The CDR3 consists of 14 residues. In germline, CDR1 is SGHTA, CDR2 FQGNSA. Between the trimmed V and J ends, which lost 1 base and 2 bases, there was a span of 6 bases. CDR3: CASSLVGGNQPQHF. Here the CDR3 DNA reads TGTGCCAGCAGCTTAGTCGGTGGCAATCAGCCCCAGCATTTT. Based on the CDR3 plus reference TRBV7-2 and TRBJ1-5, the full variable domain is GAGVSQSPSNKVTEKGKDVELRCDPISGHTALYWYRQSLGQGLEFLIYFQGNSAPDKSGLPSDRFSAERTGGSVSTLTIQRTQQEDSAVYLCASSLVGGNQPQHFGDGTRLSIL.

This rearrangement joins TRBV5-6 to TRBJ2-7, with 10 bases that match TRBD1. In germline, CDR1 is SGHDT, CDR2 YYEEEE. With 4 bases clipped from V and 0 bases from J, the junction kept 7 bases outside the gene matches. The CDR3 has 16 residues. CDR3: CASSLRQGASSYEQYF. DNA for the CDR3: TGTGCCAGCAGCCTACGACAGGGGGCAAGCTCCTACGAGCAGTACTTC. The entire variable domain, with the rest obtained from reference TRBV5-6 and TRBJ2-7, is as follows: DAGVTQSPTHLIKTRGQQVTLRCSPKSGHDTVSWYQQALGQGPQFIFQYYEEEERQRGNFPDRFSGHQFPNYSSELNVNALLLGDSALYLCASSLRQGASSYEQYFGPGTRLTVT.

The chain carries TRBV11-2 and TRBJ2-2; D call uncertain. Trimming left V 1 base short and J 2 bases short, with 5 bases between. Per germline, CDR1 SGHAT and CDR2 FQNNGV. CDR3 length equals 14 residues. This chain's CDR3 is CASSLAPNTGELFF. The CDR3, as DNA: TGTGCCAGCAGCTTAGCTCCTAACACCGGGGAGCTGTTTTTT.

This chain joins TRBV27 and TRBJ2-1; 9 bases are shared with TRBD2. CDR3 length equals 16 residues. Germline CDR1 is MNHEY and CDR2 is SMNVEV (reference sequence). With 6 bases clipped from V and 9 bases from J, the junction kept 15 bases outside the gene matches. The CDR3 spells CASRDPGLAMGVEQFF. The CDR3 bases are TGTGCCAGCAGAGACCCGGGACTAGCCATGGGGGTTGAGCAGTTCTTC.

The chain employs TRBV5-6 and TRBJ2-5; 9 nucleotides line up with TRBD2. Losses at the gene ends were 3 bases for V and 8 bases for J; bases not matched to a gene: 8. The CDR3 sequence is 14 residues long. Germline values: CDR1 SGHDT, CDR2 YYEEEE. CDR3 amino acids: CASSYRTSEPTQYF. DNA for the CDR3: TGTGCCAGCAGCTACCGGACTAGCGAGCCTACCCAGTACTTC.

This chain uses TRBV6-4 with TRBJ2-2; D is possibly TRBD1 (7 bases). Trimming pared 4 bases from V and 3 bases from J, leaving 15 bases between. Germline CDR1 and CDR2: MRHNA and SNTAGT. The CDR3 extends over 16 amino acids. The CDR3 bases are TGTGCCAGCAGTGGCGGGACAGATCCTCACACCGGGGAGCTGTTTTTT. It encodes CASSGGTDPHTGELFF.

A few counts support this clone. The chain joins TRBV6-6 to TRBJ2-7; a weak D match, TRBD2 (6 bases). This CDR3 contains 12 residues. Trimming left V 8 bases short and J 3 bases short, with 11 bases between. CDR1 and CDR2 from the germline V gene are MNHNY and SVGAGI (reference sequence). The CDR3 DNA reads TGTGCCAGCTCAACGGGAGTCTACGAGCAGTACTTC. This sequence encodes CASSTGVYEQYF.

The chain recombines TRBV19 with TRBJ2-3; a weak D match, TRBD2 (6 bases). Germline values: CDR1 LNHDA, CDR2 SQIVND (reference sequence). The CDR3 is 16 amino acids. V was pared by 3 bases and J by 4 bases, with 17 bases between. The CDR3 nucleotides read TGTGCCAGTAGTATCGGGAGCGCTATGGGGTCAGATACGCAGTATTTT. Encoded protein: CASSIGSAMGSDTQYF.

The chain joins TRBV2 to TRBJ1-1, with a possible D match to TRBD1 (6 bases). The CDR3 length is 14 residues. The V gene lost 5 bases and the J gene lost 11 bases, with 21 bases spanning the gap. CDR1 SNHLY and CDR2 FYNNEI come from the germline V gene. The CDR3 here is CASSSDPPGVGAFF. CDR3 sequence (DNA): TGTGCCAGCAGTTCCGACCCTCCAGGGGTGGGGGCTTTCTTT.

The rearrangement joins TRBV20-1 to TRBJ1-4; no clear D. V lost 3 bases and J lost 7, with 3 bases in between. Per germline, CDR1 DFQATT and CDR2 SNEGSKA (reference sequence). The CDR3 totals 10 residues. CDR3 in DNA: TGCAGTGCTAGCTCTGAAAAACTGTTTTTT. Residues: CSASSEKLFF.

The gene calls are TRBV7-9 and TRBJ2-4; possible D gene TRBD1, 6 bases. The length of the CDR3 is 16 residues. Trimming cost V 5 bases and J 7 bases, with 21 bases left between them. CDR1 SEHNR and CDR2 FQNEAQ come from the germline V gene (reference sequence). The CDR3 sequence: CASSPTQGNVLNIQYF. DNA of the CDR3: TGTGCCAGCAGCCCGACCCAGGGGAATGTTTTGAACATTCAGTACTTC. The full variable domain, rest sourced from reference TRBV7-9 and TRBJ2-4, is DTGVSQNPRHKITKRGQNVTFRCDPISEHNRLYWYRQTLGQGPEFLTYFQNEAQLEKSRLLSDRFSAERPKGSFSTLEIQRTEQGDSAMYLCASSPTQGNVLNIQYFGAGTRLSVL.

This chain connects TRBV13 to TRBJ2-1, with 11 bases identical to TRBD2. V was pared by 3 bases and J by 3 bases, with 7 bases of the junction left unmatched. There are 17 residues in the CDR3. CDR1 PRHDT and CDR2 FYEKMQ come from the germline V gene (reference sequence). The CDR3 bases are TGTGCCAGCAGCTTGGTTAGCGGGGGGGCTATCTACAATGAGCAGTTCTTC. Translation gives CASSLVSGGAIYNEQFF.

CDR3 DNA sequence: TGTGCCAGCAGCTCACACAGGGGGAATGGTGAAAAACTGTTTTTT. The encoded protein is CASSSHRGNGEKLFF. V and J are TRBV5-6 and TRBJ1-4, with 8 bases fitting TRBD1. The CDR3 is 15 residues long. Germline CDR1 reads SGHDT; CDR2 reads YYEEEE. The V and J ends lost 3 bases and 7 bases, in that order; junction bases with no gene match: 8. Full variable domain (remainder filled in from reference TRBV5-6 and TRBJ1-4): DAGVTQSPTHLIKTRGQQVTLRCSPKSGHDTVSWYQQALGQGPQFIFQYYEEEERQRGNFPDRFSGHQFPNYSSELNVNALLLGDSALYLCASSSHRGNGEKLFFGSGTQLSVL.

CDR3 in DNA: TGTGCCAGCAGTGAAAGCAGGGTTGGTGAGCAGTACTTC. Protein: CASSESRVGEQYF. The genes are TRBV6-1 and TRBJ2-7; D perhaps matches TRBD1 (5 bases). There are 13 residues in the CDR3. Trimming took off 2 bases at V and 7 bases at J, with 12 bases between the two ends. Germline lookup yields CDR1 MNHNS and CDR2 SASEGT.

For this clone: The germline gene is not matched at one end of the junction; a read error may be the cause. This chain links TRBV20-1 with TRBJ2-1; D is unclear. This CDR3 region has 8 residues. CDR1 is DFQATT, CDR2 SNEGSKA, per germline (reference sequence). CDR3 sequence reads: CSARDGLF. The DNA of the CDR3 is TGCAGTGCTAGAGATGGGCTCTTC.

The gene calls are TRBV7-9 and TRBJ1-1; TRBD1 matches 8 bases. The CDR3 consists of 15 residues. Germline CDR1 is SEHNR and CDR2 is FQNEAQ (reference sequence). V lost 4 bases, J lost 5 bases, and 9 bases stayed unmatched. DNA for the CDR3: TGTGCCAGCAGCTGGATTAGACAGGGGAGGACTGAAGCTTTCTTT. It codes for CASSWIRQGRTEAFF.

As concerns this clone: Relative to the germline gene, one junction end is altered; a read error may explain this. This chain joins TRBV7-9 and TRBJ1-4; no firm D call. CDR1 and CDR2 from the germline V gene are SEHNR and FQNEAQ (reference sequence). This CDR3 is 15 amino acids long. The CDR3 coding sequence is TGTTCCAGCAGCTTGTATACCGGAACAGCCGAAAAACTGTTTTTT. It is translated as CSSSLYTGTAEKLFF.